This T cell receptor (beta chain) was observed in a study of CD8 T cells in Susac syndrome. After extraction with the RNeasy kit, about 0.5 to 1 ug of the RNA was reverse transcribed using random hexamers. By means of immunoSEQ multiplex PCR, TCR beta CDR3 spanning 54 Vbeta and 13 Jbeta underwent amplification. TCRdb reprocessed the immunoSEQ multiplex PCR reads via MiXCR and lists one record per CDR3 protein. The sample includes about 300,000 distinct CDR3 sequences, 89% of them seen just once. CDR3 length: 16 residues. CD8+ and CD4+ T cells taken from blood had their TCR beta sequenced. The source of this sequence is a human donor with multiple sclerosis. Sequenced sample: CD8+ T cells from PBMCs. The V and J genes are TRBV21-1 and TRBJ2-7; the DNA was not compared with TRBD1, the D call given in the table. TRBV21-1 represents a pseudogene. DNA for the CDR3: TGTGCCAGCAGCCCTCCCGGGACAGGGTACGACTACGAGCAGTACTTC. The encoded protein is CASSPPGTGYDYEQYF.